What follows are 31 T cell receptor beta chains derived from one specimen sequenced in a study of CD8+CD57+ T cells in acquired aplastic anemia. Those patients picked for sequencing had displayed CD8+CD57+ cell expansion on flow cytometry. Template material for TCR beta VDJ and CDR3 profiling consisted of genomic DNA. One entry per CDR3 protein results from TCRdb running MiXCR on the reads. The sample shows about 200,000 distinct CDR3 sequences, roughly 50% of them seen only once. Sequencing input: sorted CD4+, CD8+, or CD8+CD57+ T cells (not recorded which) from PBMCs. These receptors were collected from a human donor with aplastic anemia.

This chain joins TRBV5-1 and TRBJ2-1, with 7 bases identical to TRBD2. Germline CDR1 reads SGHRS; CDR2 reads YFSETQ. The CDR3 extends over 18 amino acids. V was pared by 0 bases and J by 2 bases, with 11 bases of the junction left unmatched. This chain's CDR3 is CASSLGPQAGETYNEQFF. The DNA for the CDR3 is TGCGCCAGCAGCTTGGGACCTCAGGCGGGGGAAACCTACAATGAGCAGTTCTTC.

The chain uses TRBV7-9 and TRBJ2-5, with D possibly being TRBD2 (5 bases). V gave up 5 bases and J gave up 7 bases, with 14 bases separating them. The germline gives CDR1 SEHNR, CDR2 FQNEAQ (reference sequence). This CDR3 comprises 13 residues. The CDR3 DNA reads as TGTGCCAGCAGCCAAGCGAGGGTTGGGACCCAGTACTTC. It codes for CASSQARVGTQYF.

This clonotype was counted at least ten times. V usage is TRBV11-2 and J usage is TRBJ1-4; D unclear. There are 15 residues in the CDR3. V was pared by 4 bases and J by 7 bases, with 16 bases between. The germline V gene encodes CDR1 SGHAT and CDR2 FQNNGV. In DNA form, the CDR3 reads TGTGCCAGCAGCTCCTCGGGAGGGCGGCGTGAAAAACTGTTTTTT. It is translated as CASSSSGGRREKLFF. Variable domain in full (rest from reference TRBV11-2 and TRBJ1-4): EAGVAQSPRYKIIEKRQSVAFWCNPISGHATLYWYQQILGQGPKLLIQFQNNGVVDDSQLPKDRFSAERLKGVDSTLKIQPAKLEDSAVYLCASSSSGGRREKLFFGSGTQLSVL.

This clonotype was seen just once. Given a much more abundant clone one base away, this may be a read error. The chain uses TRBV7-9 and TRBJ2-5; 9 nucleotides line up with TRBD2. The CDR3 has 16 residues. V lost 8 bases and J lost 2; bases outside the gene matches: 12. The germline CDR1 and CDR2 sequences are SEHNR and FQNEAQ (reference sequence). The CDR3 is CASGFSGTSRQETQYF. The CDR3 coding sequence is TGTGCCAGCGGTTTCTCCGGGACTAGCAGGCAAGAGACCCAGTACTTC.

This clonotype was recorded many times. V usage is TRBV12-3 or TRBV12-4 and J usage is TRBJ2-3; 11 positions match TRBD2. The CDR3 consists of 18 residues. Trimming removed 0 bases from V and 0 bases from J; junction bases left unmatched: 5. The CDR3 sequence is CASSLAISGGASTDTQYF. As DNA, the CDR3 is TGTGCCAGCAGTTTAGCGATTAGCGGGGGGGCAAGCACAGATACGCAGTATTTT.

This clonotype has just a few counts. V usage is TRBV7-3 and J usage is TRBJ2-5, with 15 bases identical to TRBD2. In germline, CDR1 is SGHTA, CDR2 FQGTGA. The length of the CDR3 is 17 residues. J was trimmed by 10 bases and V by 4 bases; bases with no gene match: 13. For the CDR3, the DNA is TGTGCCAGCAGCTCCCCGGGACTAGCGGGGGGTTTTGGTGTCCAGTACTTC. Amino acids: CASSSPGLAGGFGVQYF.

This clonotype was observed at least ten times. This chain connects TRBV2 to TRBJ2-5; 11 positions agree with TRBD2. This CDR3 region has 15 residues. V shed 2 bases and J 7 bases; nucleotides not matched to a gene: 6. The germline gives CDR1 SNHLY, CDR2 FYNNEI. The CDR3 DNA is TGTGCCAGCAGTGAACCGGGACTAGCGGTTGGGACCCAGTACTTC. Protein product: CASSEPGLAVGTQYF.

The chain has TRBV7-2 and TRBJ2-7; 7 nucleotides match TRBD1. The CDR3 has 14 amino acids. Germline CDR1 SGHTA, CDR2 FQGNSA. Losses at the gene ends were 5 bases for V and 7 bases for J; bases not matched to a gene: 11. The CDR3 DNA is TGTGCCAGCAGCCCACCGGGACAGCGAGGGGAGCAGTACTTC. Translated: CASSPPGQRGEQYF.

This clonotype was counted at least ten times. The rearrangement links TRBV7-3 to TRBJ1-2; D is undetermined. Trimming left V 1 base short and J 4 bases short, with 10 bases between. Per the germline V gene, CDR1 is SGHTA and CDR2 is FQGTGA. The CDR3 has 14 amino acids. The CDR3 loop is CASSLNPRSYGYTF. The CDR3 coding sequence is TGTGCCAGCAGCTTAAATCCGAGGAGCTATGGCTACACCTTC.

The V and J genes are TRBV24-1 and TRBJ1-5; D not certain. There are 12 residues in the CDR3. CDR1 is KGHDR, CDR2 SFDVKD, per germline. With 4 bases removed from V and 5 bases from J, the gap between germline ends came to 5 bases. CDR3 protein: CATSDGDQPQHF. In DNA form, the CDR3 reads TGTGCCACCAGTGACGGCGATCAGCCCCAGCATTTT.

This clonotype was found a few times. The chain is built from TRBV25-1 and TRBJ2-5; TRBD2 matches at 7 bases. The junction had 4 bases not matched to a gene; V was cut back by 1 base and J by 5 bases. The CDR3 covers 14 residues. Germline V CDR1 and CDR2: MGHDK, SYGVNS. Written as DNA, the CDR3 is TGTGCCAGCAGTGAATTCTGGCGGGGGGAGACCCAGTACTTC. Protein product: CASSEFWRGETQYF.

The rearrangement links TRBV7-9 to TRBJ1-2; D remains ambiguous. V lost 10 bases to trimming and J lost 3 bases, with 15 bases between them. Germline V CDR1 and CDR2: SEHNR, FQNEAQ (reference sequence). The CDR3 is 13 residues long. The DNA of the CDR3 is TGTGCCATCCTCCTTGGCGGACACTATGGCTACACCTTC. Protein product: CAILLGGHYGYTF.

This clonotype was detected ten times or more. The V gene is TRBV10-2, the J gene TRBJ1-2, with D hard to call. This CDR3 has 15 residues. The V end was cut by 2 bases, the J end by 7 bases, with 17 bases between. Looked up from germline, CDR1 is WSHSY and CDR2 is SAAADI. CDR3 residues: CASSEPSTAGFGYTF. In DNA, the CDR3 is TGCGCCAGCAGTGAGCCTTCAACGGCGGGGTTTGGCTACACCTTC.

In its sample, this clonotype was seen many times. V gene TRBV14 combines with J gene TRBJ2-2; 7 bases align to TRBD1. Germline CDR1 SGHDN, CDR2 FVKESK. With V trimmed by 4 bases and J by 4 bases, 6 bases remained unmatched. This CDR3 is 15 amino acids long. CDR3 residues: CASSLWTGSTGELFF. The CDR3, as DNA: TGTGCCAGCAGCCTGTGGACAGGAAGCACCGGGGAGCTGTTTTTT.

The J gene is TRBJ1-5, the V gene TRBV30; the match to TRBD1 covers 12 bases. Germline CDR1 and CDR2: GTSNPN and SVGIG (reference sequence). The length of the CDR3 is 15 residues. The junction had 4 bases not matched to a gene; V was cut back by 0 bases and J by 7 bases. In DNA, the CDR3 is TGTGCCTGGAGTGTACTGGGACAGGGGGCCCAGCCCCAGCATTTT. Translating gives CAWSVLGQGAQPQHF.

The rearrangement uses TRBV6-1 and TRBJ2-7; D might be TRBD2 (6 bases). Trimming cost V 1 base and J 2 bases, with 9 bases left between them. Per the germline V gene, CDR1 is MNHNS and CDR2 is SASEGT. The CDR3 length is 14 residues. CDR3 region: CASSEVGSAYEQYV. The CDR3 DNA sequence: TGTGCCAGCAGTGAAGTCGGGAGCGCCTACGAGCAGTACGTC.

This chain joins TRBV20-1 and TRBJ1-6; 9 bases are a match to TRBD1. This CDR3 has 14 amino acids. Germline V gene sequence: CDR1 DFQATT, CDR2 SNEGSKA (reference sequence). The ends lost 3 bases at V and 10 bases at J; junction bases unmatched: 7. CDR3 loop: CSASTGTGRSPLHF. DNA for the CDR3: TGCAGTGCTAGTACCGGGACAGGGCGGTCACCCCTCCACTTT.

In this sample, this clonotype turned up many times. The chain has TRBV9 and TRBJ1-1; D unresolved. The germline V gene encodes CDR1 SGDLS and CDR2 YYNGEE. The CDR3 is made up of 13 amino acids. The V end lost 1 base, the J end lost 4 bases, and 8 bases lay between the germline ends. CDR3 DNA sequence: TGTGCCAGCAGCGTATCGGGCGGCACTGAAGCTTTCTTT. This encodes CASSVSGGTEAFF.

This clonotype was seen only a few times. The chain has TRBV6-1 and TRBJ1-4; TRBD1 aligns across 10 bases. The CDR3 runs to 14 residues. V lost 9 bases, J lost 8 bases, and 9 bases stayed unmatched. Germline CDR1 MNHNS, CDR2 SASEGT. CDR3 DNA: TGTGCCAGTACTGTGGGACAGGGGAAGGAAAAACTGTTTTTT. It is translated as CASTVGQGKEKLFF.

This clonotype was picked up many times. The V and J genes are TRBV5-5 and TRBJ1-3; D is unclear. The germline V gene has CDR1 SGHKS and CDR2 YYEKEE (reference sequence). This CDR3 has 15 residues. The V gene lost 2 bases and the J gene lost 0 bases, with 9 bases spanning the gap. The CDR3 coding sequence is TGTGCCAGCAGCTTAAACAATTACTCTGGAAACACCATATATTTT. Its protein is CASSLNNYSGNTIYF.

This clonotype was found a few times. The J gene is TRBJ2-7, the V gene TRBV20-1; weak D call: TRBD2 (5 bases). CDR1 and CDR2 (germline): DFQATT, SNEGSKA (reference sequence). CDR3 length: 14 amino acids. Trimming stripped 1 base from V and 2 bases from J, with 12 bases between. CDR3 DNA sequence: TGCAGTGCTAGAGTGAGCGCGGAGGCCTACGAGCAGTACTTC. This gives the protein CSARVSAEAYEQYF.

Regarding this clonotype: A read error may be the cause here, since a much bigger clone is one base away. This chain uses TRBV9 with TRBJ2-2, with TRBD2 identical over 7 bases. This CDR3 is built from 16 residues. V lost 2 bases and J lost 3; bases outside the gene matches: 7. Germline CDR1 and CDR2: SGDLS and YYNGEE. CDR3: CASSVGAGLHTGELFF. CDR3 coding DNA: TGTGCCAGCAGCGTGGGAGCGGGACTCCACACCGGGGAGCTGTTTTTT.

The CDR3 DNA follows: TGTGCCAGCAGACGAAGCGGGGGGGCCGCCAATGAGCAGTTCTTC. Amino acid sequence: CASRRSGGAANEQFF. The chain combines TRBV7-3 with TRBJ2-1; 10 nucleotides agree with TRBD2. This CDR3 is built from 15 residues. Germline CDR1 is SGHTA and CDR2 is FQGTGA. The J segment lost 6 bases and the V segment lost 6 bases, leaving 8 bases of the junction unmatched. Based on the CDR3 plus reference TRBV7-3 and TRBJ2-1, the full variable domain is GAGVSQTPSNKVTEKGKYVELRCDPISGHTALYWYRQSLGQGPEFLIYFQGTGAADDSGLPNDRFFAVRPEGSVSTLKIQRTERGDSAVYLCASRRSGGAANEQFFGPGTRLTVL.

With regard to this clonotype: With a much larger clone just one base away, this may be a read error. The V and J genes are TRBV5-1 and TRBJ1-6, with a tentative D call TRBD1 (5 bases). The CDR3 has 15 residues. Germline V lookup: CDR1 SGHRS, CDR2 YFSETQ. Trimming took 1 base from V and 6 from J, leaving 11 bases between them. The CDR3 reads CASSLWRGSNSPLHF. CDR3 in DNA: TGCGCCAGCAGCTTGTGGAGGGGCTCTAATTCACCCCTCCACTTT.

In this sample, this clonotype turned up many times. V usage is TRBV29-1 and J usage is TRBJ2-1; 13 bases fit TRBD2. This CDR3 region has 14 residues. V lost 6 bases, J lost 10 bases, and 9 bases stayed unmatched. CDR1 and CDR2 from the germline V gene are SQVTM and ANQGSEA. This CDR3 reads CSVRTSGGPQEQFF. CDR3 nucleotides: TGCAGCGTCCGGACTAGCGGGGGCCCCCAGGAGCAGTTCTTC.

The chain recombines TRBV9 with TRBJ1-2; possibly TRBD1 for D (6 bases). The CDR3 is 14 amino acids. V was trimmed by 0 bases and J by 4 bases, leaving 10 bases between them. Germline V gives CDR1 SGDLS, CDR2 YYNGEE. The CDR3 protein is CASSVEQGGYGYTF. Written as DNA, the CDR3 is TGTGCCAGCAGCGTAGAACAGGGTGGCTATGGCTACACCTTC. The whole variable domain, remainder taken from reference TRBV9 and TRBJ1-2, is DSGVTQTPKHLITATGQRVTLRCSPRSGDLSVYWYQQSLDQGLQFLIQYYNGEERAKGNILERFSAQQFPDLHSELNLSSLELGDSALYFCASSVEQGGYGYTFGSGTRLTVV.

In this sample, this clonotype turned up many times. The chain employs TRBV4-1 and TRBJ2-1, with TRBD2 matching over 8 bases. The ends lost 1 base at V and 8 bases at J; junction bases unmatched: 4. Germline-derived CDR1 and CDR2 are MGHRA and YSYEKL. The CDR3 totals 14 residues. The CDR3 nucleotides are TGCGCCAGCAGCCAAGGGCGGGGGGTAGATGAGCAGTTCTTC. Translating it yields CASSQGRGVDEQFF.

This chain connects TRBV7-8 to TRBJ2-2; tentative D call: TRBD2 (7 bases). V was pared by 5 bases and J by 7 bases, with 14 bases between. Germline CDR1 is SGHVS and CDR2 is FQNEAQ. CDR3 size: 14 residues. In DNA form, the CDR3 reads TGTGCCAGCAGCCTTGGGGGGGCGGGCGGGGAGCTGTTTTTT. Translated: CASSLGGAGGELFF.

This sequence joins TRBV6-1 and TRBJ2-3, with 7 bases aligning to TRBD1. The CDR3 runs to 15 residues. CDR1 MNHNS and CDR2 SASEGT come from the germline V gene. V shed 6 bases, J shed 4 bases, and the junction held 10 bases outside the gene matches. The CDR3: CASSYARGGPDTQYF. DNA of the CDR3: TGTGCCAGCAGCTACGCCAGAGGGGGCCCAGATACGCAGTATTTT.

This clonotype is a singleton in its sample. The genes are TRBV7-9 and TRBJ2-7; 11 positions agree with TRBD1. The CDR3 consists of 16 residues. The germline V gene encodes CDR1 SEHNR and CDR2 FQNEAQ (reference sequence). V lost 3 bases and J lost 5; bases outside the gene matches: 9. CDR3 DNA sequence: TGTGCCAGCAGCTTCTTTCCGGGACAGGGGGACCACGAGCAGTACTTC. Protein product: CASSFFPGQGDHEQYF. Full variable domain (missing parts from reference TRBV7-9 and TRBJ2-7): DTGVSQNPRHKITKRGQNVTFRCDPISEHNRLYWYRQTLGQGPEFLTYFQNEAQLEKSRLLSDRFSAERPKGSFSTLEIQRTEQGDSAMYLCASSFFPGQGDHEQYFGPGTRLTVT.

This clonotype was detected many times. The chain recombines TRBV5-1 with TRBJ1-2; D uncertain. This CDR3 contains 14 residues. Germline V lookup: CDR1 SGHRS, CDR2 YFSETQ. With 0 bases removed from V and 4 bases from J, the gap between germline ends came to 10 bases. CDR3 nucleotides: TGCGCCAGCAGCTTGGGGCTCACATCCTATGGCTACACCTTC. It translates to CASSLGLTSYGYTF.